The next 21 T cell receptor beta chains were all read from a single sample in a study of control samples from healthy donors and cancer patients. The assay was immunoSEQ multiplex PCR, and TCRdb's table has in-frame clones only and misses some. Among about 44,000 clones, around 87% were seen once, and the ten largest hold roughly 10%. The sample was PBMCs. These receptors all come from a woman aged 60-75 years with lung cancer.

The CDR3 loop is CASSPRQEVGEQFF. Written as DNA, the CDR3 is TGTGCCAGCAGTCCGCGACAGGAAGTCGGTGAGCAGTTCTTC. The rearrangement uses TRBV28 and TRBJ2-1; TRBD1 might be the D (6 bases). This CDR3 is built from 14 residues. Trimming stripped 5 bases from V and 9 bases from J, with 17 bases between. CDR1 is MDHEN, CDR2 SYDVKM, per germline.

This clone was observed once. The V gene is TRBV15, the J gene TRBJ2-7, with D unresolved. Germline lookup yields CDR1 LNHNV and CDR2 YYDKDF (reference sequence). V was trimmed by 0 bases and J by 3 bases, leaving 12 bases between them. The CDR3 has 15 amino acids. The CDR3 DNA reads as TGTGCCACCAGCAGAGATCCGGGCCGTGACTACGAGCAGTACTTC. As protein: CATSRDPGRDYEQYF.

The chain is built from TRBV6-2 or TRBV6-3 and TRBJ2-1; a possible D gene is TRBD2 (5 bases). V shed 3 bases and J shed 5 bases, with 11 bases lying between them. Germline assignment: CDR1 MNHEY and CDR2 SVGEGT. The CDR3 is 14 amino acids. This CDR3 reads CASSYRGPNNEQFF. The DNA of the CDR3 is TGTGCCAGCAGTTATCGGGGTCCAAACAATGAGCAGTTCTTC.

This chain links TRBV28 with TRBJ2-2; 9 bases match TRBD1. Germline V CDR1 and CDR2: MDHEN, SYDVKM. V trimming: 5 bases; J trimming: 5 bases; junction bases outside the gene matches: 12. The CDR3 has 17 amino acids. The CDR3 sequence: CASSPLEDRGGTGELFF. For the CDR3, the DNA is TGTGCCAGCAGTCCTTTGGAGGACAGGGGAGGGACCGGGGAGCTGTTTTTT.

The rearrangement links TRBV7-3 to TRBJ2-7; the D gene is possibly TRBD2 (5 bases). Germline V CDR1 and CDR2: SGHTA, FQGTGA. The CDR3 covers 13 residues. V dropped 3 bases and J dropped 5 bases, with 11 bases sitting between them. CDR3 region: CASSLDSANEQYF. The CDR3 region has the DNA TGTGCCAGCAGCTTGGACTCGGCGAACGAGCAGTACTTC.

The V and J genes are TRBV3-1 (or the pseudogene TRBV3-2) and TRBJ1-4; possibly TRBD1 for D (6 bases). Germline CDR1 reads LGHDT; CDR2 reads YNNKEL (reference sequence). This CDR3 region has 14 residues. V lost 4 bases to trimming and J lost 7 bases, with 13 bases between them. Here the CDR3 DNA reads TGTGCCAGCAGCCTGCAGGGGCAGGGTGAAAAACTGTTTTTT. Its translation is CASSLQGQGEKLFF.

The chain couples TRBV9 to TRBJ1-1, with D hard to call. The germline V and J ends were trimmed by 3 bases and 6 bases, with 18 bases remaining between them. Germline V lookup: CDR1 SGDLS, CDR2 YYNGEE. The CDR3 contains 15 residues. The CDR3 region has the DNA TGTGCCAGCAGCGGGGCCGGCCCAGATGGGGCTGAAGCTTTCTTT. Residues: CASSGAGPDGAEAFF.

Regarding this clone: One end of the junction is discordant with germline, which a read error may explain. The chain joins TRBV5-1 to TRBJ2-3; TRBD2 matches at 9 bases. The CDR3 is 18 residues long. CDR1 and CDR2 from the germline V gene are SGHRS and YFSETQ. This chain's CDR3 is CASSKQTPRGTSRDTQYF. Here the CDR3 DNA reads TGCGCCAGCAGCAAGCAGACCCCGCGCGGGACTAGCAGAGATACGCAGTATTTT.

The chain employs TRBV18 and TRBJ2-7; D call uncertain. The CDR3 is made up of 14 amino acids. V gave up 1 base and J gave up 1 base, with 8 bases separating them. Germline-derived CDR1 and CDR2 are KGHSH and LQKENI. CDR3 residues: CASSPRTLSYEQYF. The CDR3 nucleotides are TGTGCCAGCTCACCACGAACACTGTCCTACGAGCAGTACTTC. Using reference TRBV18 and TRBJ2-7 for the parts outside the CDR3, the full variable domain is NAGVMQNPRHLVRRRGQEARLRCSPMKGHSHVYWYRQLPEEGLKFMVYLQKENIIDESGMPKERFSAEFPKEGPSILRIQQVVRGDSAAYFCASSPRTLSYEQYFGPGTRLTVT.

DNA for the CDR3: TGTGCCAGCAGTTTCTCGGGACAGAATCCTTACGAGCAGTACTTC. It specifies CASSFSGQNPYEQYF. The chain has TRBV6-5 and TRBJ2-7; 7 bases fit TRBD1. Trimming at V came to 4 bases and at J to 4 bases, leaving 10 bases not matched to a gene. From germline, CDR1 is MNHEY and CDR2 SVGAGI. The CDR3 length is 15 residues.

This sequence joins TRBV6-6 and TRBJ1-6; 9 bases line up with TRBD1. V gave up 8 bases and J gave up 8 bases; unmatched junction bases: 4. The CDR3 runs to 13 residues. Germline V CDR1 and CDR2: MNHNY, SVGAGI (reference sequence). The CDR3 protein is CASRQGVDSPLHF. In nucleotides, the CDR3 is TGTGCCAGCCGACAGGGGGTGGATTCACCCCTCCACTTT.

The genes are TRBV7-9 and TRBJ1-1; D is uncertain. The CDR3 contains 16 residues. Trimming stripped 5 bases from V and 1 base from J, with 17 bases between. CDR1 is SEHNR and CDR2 is FQNEAQ in the germline V gene (reference sequence). CDR3 bases: TGTGCCAGCAGCCCCGGGGAGGTAGTTGGGAACACTGAAGCTTTCTTT. As protein: CASSPGEVVGNTEAFF. The whole variable domain, filled in from reference TRBV7-9 and TRBJ1-1, reads DTGVSQNPRHKITKRGQNVTFRCDPISEHNRLYWYRQTLGQGPEFLTYFQNEAQLEKSRLLSDRFSAERPKGSFSTLEIQRTEQGDSAMYLCASSPGEVVGNTEAFFGQGTRLTVV.

CDR3 coding DNA: TGTGCCAGCAGCGAGGTGGTAGCGGGAGTCGATAGGGATGAGCAGTTCTTC. It translates to CASSEVVAGVDRDEQFF. The chain uses TRBV25-1 and TRBJ2-1; 9 nucleotides agree with TRBD2. With 6 bases clipped from V and 8 bases from J, the junction kept 17 bases outside the gene matches. CDR1 is MGHDK, CDR2 SYGVNS, per germline. This CDR3 is built from 17 residues.

The chain's CDR3 is CSASSGLAIDTQYF. CDR3 nucleotide sequence: TGCAGTGCTAGTTCGGGACTAGCAATAGATACGCAGTATTTT. The chain employs TRBV20-1 and TRBJ2-3; TRBD2 matches at 9 bases. The junction had 6 bases not matched to a gene; V was cut back by 3 bases and J by 5 bases. Germline V CDR1 and CDR2: DFQATT, SNEGSKA (reference sequence). CDR3 length equals 14 residues.

The chain carries TRBV7-7 and TRBJ1-5; 7 bases are shared with TRBD1. V lost 11 bases and J lost 4; bases outside the gene matches: 14. The CDR3 is made up of 15 amino acids. The germline gives CDR1 SSHAT, CDR2 FNYEAQ (reference sequence). The CDR3 loop reads CAAVRGHFKNQPQHF. CDR3 nucleotide sequence: TGTGCCGCCGTTAGGGGGCACTTCAAAAATCAGCCCCAGCATTTT.

The chain joins TRBV16 to TRBJ1-4; tentatively, D is TRBD1 (6 bases). Germline-derived CDR1 and CDR2 are KGHSY and FQNENV. The CDR3 is 15 residues long. The V gene lost 6 bases and the J gene lost 8 bases, with 19 bases spanning the gap. The CDR3 is CASSPTGGLREKLFF. DNA of the CDR3: TGTGCCAGCAGTCCGACCGGGGGCTTGAGAGAAAAACTGTTTTTT.

Concerning this clone itself: This CDR3 is missing its conserved last phenylalanine or tryptophan, likely due to a read error. This chain links TRBV18 with TRBJ1-2; the D gene is possibly TRBD1 (6 bases). Trimming removed 5 bases at V and 2 bases at J, with 12 bases between. CDR3 length: 14 amino acids. Germline V gene sequence: CDR1 KGHSH, CDR2 LQKENI. In DNA, the CDR3 is TGTGCCAGCTCAGACAGAGACAGGAACTATGGCTACACCCTC. The encoded protein is CASSDRDRNYGYTL.

The chain is built from TRBV12-3 or TRBV12-4 and TRBJ1-2, with no clear D. CDR3 length equals 11 residues. With 3 bases removed from V and 5 bases from J, the gap between germline ends came to 4 bases. The CDR3 sequence is CASSLGYGYTF. CDR3 coding DNA: TGTGCCAGCAGTTTGGGGTATGGCTACACCTTC.

This clone has only a few counts. The chain employs TRBV7-2 and TRBJ1-1; 12 nucleotides line up with TRBD1. CDR1 is SGHTA, CDR2 FQGNSA, per germline. V lost 4 bases, J lost 6 bases, and 3 bases stayed unmatched. The length of the CDR3 is 14 residues. CDR3 nucleotide sequence: TGTGCCAGCAGCTGGGGACAGGGGGCAGCTGAAGCTTTCTTT. Translating gives CASSWGQGAAEAFF.

V gene TRBV7-3 combines with J gene TRBJ2-1; 9 nucleotides match TRBD2. The CDR3 contains 15 residues. Trimming at V came to 2 bases and at J to 4 bases, leaving 3 bases not matched to a gene. Germline lookup yields CDR1 SGHTA and CDR2 FQGTGA. CDR3 sequence: CASSLGLAGYNEQFF. CDR3 sequence (DNA): TGTGCCAGCAGCTTAGGGCTAGCGGGATACAATGAGCAGTTCTTC.

The chain combines TRBV19 with TRBJ1-4, with TRBD1 as a possible D gene (5 bases). CDR1 is LNHDA and CDR2 is SQIVND in the germline V gene (reference sequence). Trimming stripped 5 bases from V and 7 bases from J, with 8 bases between. The CDR3 sequence is 12 residues long. The CDR3 is CASSWGTEKLFF. CDR3 coding DNA: TGTGCCAGTAGTTGGGGCACTGAAAAACTGTTTTTT.